This entry features one T cell receptor beta chain sequence. Produced via immunoSEQ multiplex PCR; TCRdb's table is partial and in-frame only. The repertoire holds 85,000 to 95,000 clones, with roughly 80% as singletons. The sample comes from a study of radiotherapy plus CTLA-4 blockade in lung cancer. On the study more broadly: Patients showed objective responses in roughly 19% of cases and disease control in under 35%.

In germline, CDR1 is DFQATT, CDR2 SNEGSKA (reference sequence). V lost 5 bases and J lost 8, with 13 bases in between. The CDR3 runs 11 residues. The clonotype comes from a human donor with non-small cell lung cancer that progressed on radiotherapy plus ipilimumab. The gene calls are TRBV20-1 and TRBJ2-7; D possibly uses TRBD1 or TRBD2 (5 bases each). Material: peripheral blood, obtained from a patient treated with radiotherapy plus ipilimumab. For the CDR3, the DNA is TGCAGTGCTGGACGGGACGTCAAGCAGTACTTC. This codes for CSAGRDVKQYF.